What follows describes a single T cell receptor (beta chain). The CDR3 consists of 18 residues. With 7 bases removed from V and 0 bases from J, the gap between germline ends came to 22 bases. CDR1 and CDR2 from the germline V gene are MDHEN and SYDVKM. This entry belongs to a study of blood T cell repertoires in COVID-19. Study processing details: Estimation of nucleated cell counts relied on the amplification of reference gene primers. The table came from immunoSEQ multiplex PCR; TCRdb's copy has only in-frame clones and leaves some out. That table furnishes V, J and clone size, whereas the DNA furnished D and trimming. The data hold 390,000 or so clones, with approximately 89% observed a single time.

The sample taken for sequencing was peripheral blood. The chain couples TRBV28 to TRBJ2-1, with D perhaps matching TRBD1 (6 bases). This TCR was sampled from a woman aged 25 to 39 with COVID-19, enrolled during active disease. The CDR3 DNA reads TGTGCCAGCAATTTCCTCCCAGGGGCGGTTAGCTCCTACAATGAGCAGTTCTTC. Translation gives CASNFLPGAVSSYNEQFF. Supplemented by reference TRBV28 and TRBJ2-1, the full variable domain reads DVKVTQSSRYLVKRTGEKVFLECVQDMDHENMFWYRQDPGLGLRLIYFSYDVKMKEKGDIPEGYSVSREKKERFSLILESASTNQTSMYLCASNFLPGAVSSYNEQFFGPGTRLTVL.